One sample yielded the 28 T cell receptor beta chains listed below, sequenced in a study of T-cell reconstitution after alpha-beta-depleted transplantation in children (dated by TCRdb to 2016 to 2017). The sample's treatment or condition label is to be understood as: allogeneic hematopoietic cell transplantation with graft depleted of TCRalphabeta T cells and CD19 B cells. The protocol used for the library was PCR. Instrument on record: Illumina HiSeq 2500. Molecular barcoding was employed in the preparation of TCR libraries, with unique molecular identifiers being used to normalize TCRbeta repertoire quantification. TCRdb ran its own pipeline on the public reads, namely fastp trimming at Q25 and MiXCR clone calling, and kept in-frame beta chains. Rows with a matching CDR3 protein are joined into one entry that keeps the most common DNA and genes. For this sample there are about 240,000 distinct CDR3 sequences; roughly 23% appear just once. The ten largest clones represent less than 3.5% of the sample.

Sequencing was performed on PBMCs, taken before TCRalphabeta/CD19-depleted stem cell transplant. Every receptor here comes from a girl aged 2 to 10 with Fanconi anemia, due to receive a stem cell transplant.

This clonotype was seen repeatedly, ten times or more. This chain connects TRBV29-1 to TRBJ2-7, with 8 bases fitting TRBD1. The junction had 21 bases not matched to a gene; V was cut back by 8 bases and J by 6 bases. From germline, CDR1 is SQVTM and CDR2 ANQGSEA. This CDR3 contains 16 residues. The CDR3 DNA sequence: TGCAGCACACGTGGACCGTCCGGGACAGGTTCCCTCGAGCAGTACTTC. Translation gives CSTRGPSGTGSLEQYF.

This clonotype was seen more than once but under ten times. This chain links TRBV20-1 with TRBJ2-5; D is possibly TRBD2 (5 bases). The CDR3 loop spans 13 amino acids. From germline, CDR1 is DFQATT and CDR2 SNEGSKA (reference sequence). V lost 2 bases to trimming and J lost 5 bases, with 12 bases between them. The CDR3, as DNA: TGCAGTGCTAGATTAGGACCGGGGGAGACCCAGTACTTC. It codes for CSARLGPGETQYF.

This clonotype was seen many times. The V and J genes are TRBV29-1 and TRBJ1-2; D is unresolved. This CDR3 spans 13 amino acids. The V and J ends lost 4 bases and 2 bases respectively, with 11 bases between them. Per the germline V gene, CDR1 is SQVTM and CDR2 is ANQGSEA. CDR3 sequence (DNA): TGCAGCGTTGTAAAGGGAGAAAACTATGGCTACACCTTC. Translation: CSVVKGENYGYTF.

This clonotype was seen a few times. This chain uses TRBV7-3 with TRBJ2-2; the D gene is possibly TRBD2 (6 bases). The germline CDR1 and CDR2 sequences are SGHTA and FQGTGA. With 0 bases removed from V and 4 bases from J, the gap between germline ends came to 15 bases. The CDR3 is 17 residues long. CDR3 sequence (DNA): TGTGCCAGCAGCTTAACTGGGGCTAGCGCCTCCACCGGGGAGCTGTTTTTT. It translates to CASSLTGASASTGELFF.

This clonotype turned up a few times. The rearrangement joins TRBV6-1 to TRBJ1-4; possibly TRBD1 for D (5 bases). The ends were cut back, 6 bases at V and 7 bases at J, with 18 bases in the middle. This CDR3 has 15 residues. Per the germline V gene, CDR1 is MNHNS and CDR2 is SASEGT. CDR3: CASRPSRGRSEKLFF. For the CDR3, the DNA is TGTGCCAGCAGACCCTCAAGGGGTAGGAGTGAAAAACTGTTTTTT.

This clonotype occurred many times. The rearrangement links TRBV20-1 to TRBJ2-5; 13 nucleotides agree with TRBD2. The CDR3 contains 15 residues. V was clipped by 6 bases and J by 1 base; unmatched bases: 5. Per the germline V gene, CDR1 is DFQATT and CDR2 is SNEGSKA (reference sequence). The CDR3, as DNA: TGCAGTGCCACCGGGACTAGCGGGACCCAAGAGACCCAGTACTTC. This translates into CSATGTSGTQETQYF.

There are many counts of this clonotype. The rearrangement uses TRBV6-4 and TRBJ2-3; the match to TRBD1 covers 8 bases. The germline V gene has CDR1 MRHNA and CDR2 SNTAGT. The CDR3 has 18 amino acids. V trimming: 6 bases; J trimming: 5 bases; junction bases outside the gene matches: 19. The chain's CDR3 is CASRRGLVKDRDEDTQYF. The CDR3 region has the DNA TGTGCCAGCAGGCGAGGGTTAGTTAAGGACAGGGACGAAGATACGCAGTATTTT.

J is TRBJ2-5 and V is TRBV6-5, with D hard to call. This CDR3 comprises 14 residues. Trimming took off 0 bases at V and 2 bases at J, with 7 bases between the two ends. Germline CDR1 is MNHEY and CDR2 is SVGAGI. CDR3 protein: CASSYSWRQETQYF. CDR3 sequence (DNA): TGTGCCAGCAGTTACTCATGGCGACAAGAGACCCAGTACTTC.

The CDR3 is CASSPGASRGQHEQYF. The DNA of the CDR3 is TGTGCCAGCAGCCCCGGGGCCTCCAGGGGGCAACACGAGCAGTACTTC. V and J are TRBV3-1 and TRBJ2-7, with 8 bases identical to TRBD1. The germline CDR1 and CDR2 sequences are LGHDT and YNNKEL (reference sequence). V shed 4 bases, J shed 5 bases, and the junction held 13 bases outside the gene matches. This CDR3 comprises 16 residues.

This clonotype was picked up a small number of times. The chain employs TRBV5-1 and TRBJ2-3; maybe TRBD1 (5 bases). This CDR3 has 15 amino acids. The V end lost 0 bases, the J end lost 4 bases, and 12 bases lay between the germline ends. Germline CDR1 SGHRS, CDR2 YFSETQ. CDR3 sequence: CASSLEWVGADTQYF. CDR3 coding DNA: TGCGCCAGCAGCTTGGAGTGGGTAGGGGCAGATACGCAGTATTTT.

In its sample, this clonotype was seen many times. The V call is TRBV7-2, the J call TRBJ2-7, with unresolved D. Trimming took off 2 bases at V and 1 base at J, with 9 bases between the two ends. This CDR3 contains 14 residues. CDR1 is SGHTA, CDR2 FQGNSA, per germline. CDR3 amino acids: CASSLRAPSYEQYF. The CDR3 DNA sequence: TGTGCCAGCAGCTTAAGGGCGCCGTCCTACGAGCAGTACTTC.

The gene calls are TRBV4-2 and TRBJ2-7; 14 positions match TRBD2. After removal of 4 bases from V and 2 bases from J, the junction contained 4 bases not matched to a gene. The CDR3 covers 16 residues. Per germline, CDR1 LGHNA and CDR2 YNFKEQ. CDR3 amino acids: CASSPGLAGGTYEQYF. Here the CDR3 DNA reads TGTGCCAGCAGCCCCGGACTAGCGGGGGGCACCTACGAGCAGTACTTC.

In its sample, this clonotype was seen a few times. The rearrangement uses TRBV5-1 and TRBJ1-1, with TRBD1 matching over 9 bases. After removal of 0 bases from V and 13 bases from J, the junction contained 7 bases not matched to a gene. The CDR3 is 13 amino acids. Germline values: CDR1 SGHRS, CDR2 YFSETQ. CDR3: CASSLEGQGSVFF. The CDR3, as DNA: TGCGCCAGCAGCTTGGAGGGACAGGGTTCAGTTTTCTTT.

There are many counts of this clonotype. The chain links TRBV4-2 to TRBJ2-1, with D hard to call. The CDR3 sequence is 14 residues long. From germline, CDR1 is LGHNA and CDR2 YNFKEQ. Trimming stripped 0 bases from V and 9 bases from J, with 12 bases between. The DNA of the CDR3 is TGTGCCAGCAGCCAAGAGGACGTAGCCGGTGAGCAGTTCTTC. The encoded protein is CASSQEDVAGEQFF.

This clonotype was recorded at least ten times. One junction end disagrees with the germline gene, perhaps due to a read error. This chain joins TRBV29-1 and TRBJ2-5; a weak D match, TRBD1 (9 bases). Germline V gives CDR1 SQVTM, CDR2 ANQGSEA. The CDR3 runs 10 residues. CDR3 in DNA: TGCAGCGCCGGGAGGGACAGGGCAAACTTC. Protein sequence: CSAGRDRANF.

The rearrangement joins TRBV4-2 to TRBJ2-7; TRBD1 matches at 8 bases. V shed 0 bases and J 2 bases; nucleotides not matched to a gene: 6. The CDR3 sequence is 16 residues long. The germline V gene has CDR1 LGHNA and CDR2 YNFKEQ. The CDR3 protein is CASSQEGAGGPYEQYF. The CDR3 region has the DNA TGTGCCAGCAGCCAAGAAGGGGCAGGGGGCCCCTACGAGCAGTACTTC.

This clonotype was counted at least ten times. The V call is TRBV20-1, the J call TRBJ2-1; 10 bases agree with TRBD2. The CDR3 totals 15 residues. The V gene's germline CDR1 is DFQATT and CDR2 SNEGSKA (reference sequence). With 1 base clipped from V and 3 bases from J, the junction kept 3 bases outside the gene matches. CDR3 nucleotides: TGCAGTGCTAGAGTTCCTAGCGGGAGCTACAATGAGCAGTTCTTC. This encodes CSARVPSGSYNEQFF.

The V gene is TRBV4-1, the J gene TRBJ2-2; a possible D gene is TRBD1 (5 bases). The ends were cut back, 1 base at V and 5 bases at J, with 14 bases in the middle. The CDR3 runs to 16 residues. Germline V gene lookup returns CDR1 MGHRA and CDR2 YSYEKL. CDR3 loop: CASSQVLGLPTGELFF. The DNA for the CDR3 is TGCGCCAGCAGCCAAGTCCTGGGGCTTCCAACCGGGGAGCTGTTTTTT.

This clonotype came up many times. The chain joins TRBV29-1 to TRBJ2-7; TRBD2 might be the D (5 bases). Germline V gives CDR1 SQVTM, CDR2 ANQGSEA. V lost 4 bases, J lost 0 bases, and 7 bases lay in between. The CDR3 is made up of 12 amino acids. The CDR3: CSVGEFSYEQYF. The CDR3 nucleotides are TGCAGCGTTGGGGAGTTCTCCTACGAGCAGTACTTC.

This clonotype has a count of ten or more. V is TRBV7-8 and J is TRBJ2-3, with D possibly matching TRBD2 (7 bases). CDR1 is SGHVS, CDR2 FQNEAQ, per germline. This CDR3 spans 21 amino acids. Deletions cut 1 base from V and 0 bases from J, with 26 bases between. The DNA of the CDR3 is TGTGCCAGCAGCTTAGGGGTGTATGGGGGGGCCAATCCTCTAAGCACAGATACGCAGTATTTT. Its protein is CASSLGVYGGANPLSTDTQYF.

V usage is TRBV7-3 and J usage is TRBJ2-5, with 8 bases identical to TRBD1. This CDR3 comprises 17 residues. The germline gives CDR1 SGHTA, CDR2 FQGTGA. The J segment lost 4 bases and the V segment lost 0 bases, leaving 10 bases of the junction unmatched. CDR3 nucleotides: TGTGCCAGCAGCTTAACTAAGCGCAGGGGGCGATTAGAGACCCAGTACTTC. Translation: CASSLTKRRGRLETQYF.

V usage is TRBV12-3 or TRBV12-4 and J usage is TRBJ2-4; D perhaps matches TRBD2 (6 bases). V lost 2 bases to trimming and J lost 13 bases, with 12 bases between them. CDR3 size: 12 residues. CDR3 region: CASSLRLALQYF. The DNA for the CDR3 is TGTGCCAGCAGTTTAAGGCTAGCGCTACAGTACTTC.

The sample holds a few counts of this clonotype. This chain links TRBV5-1 with TRBJ1-3; 8 bases line up with TRBD1. The CDR3 is 15 residues long. V trimming: 4 bases; J trimming: 0 bases; junction bases outside the gene matches: 3. Germline V gives CDR1 SGHRS, CDR2 YFSETQ. CDR3 in DNA: TGCGCCAGCAGCGGAACAGGGGGCTCTGGAAACACCATATATTTT. Residues: CASSGTGGSGNTIYF. Supplemented by reference TRBV5-1 and TRBJ1-3, the full variable domain reads KAGVTQTPRYLIKTRGQQVTLSCSPISGHRSVSWYQQTPGQGLQFLFEYFSETQRNKGNFPGRFSGRQFSNSRSEMNVSTLELGDSALYLCASSGTGGSGNTIYFGEGSWLTVV.

The sample holds a few counts of this clonotype. J is TRBJ2-7 and V is TRBV20-1; a weak D match, TRBD2 (5 bases). V dropped 2 bases and J dropped 2 bases, with 16 bases sitting between them. Germline CDR1 reads DFQATT; CDR2 reads SNEGSKA (reference sequence). The CDR3 runs 15 residues. CDR3 residues: CSARRSDGITYEQYF. The CDR3 DNA is TGCAGTGCTAGAAGGTCCGACGGGATAACCTACGAGCAGTACTTC.

This clonotype came up many times. The chain links TRBV12-3 or TRBV12-4 to TRBJ2-5; TRBD2 aligns across 7 bases. The CDR3 length is 13 residues. Germline trimming cut 3 bases from V and 5 bases from J; bases unmatched to any gene: 3. For the CDR3, the DNA is TGTGCCAGCAGTTTTTCACTAGCGGAGACCCAGTACTTC. Translation: CASSFSLAETQYF.

The chain is built from TRBV6-5 and TRBJ2-7; 10 bases agree with TRBD2. This CDR3 has 15 amino acids. CDR1 MNHEY and CDR2 SVGAGI come from the germline V gene. V was clipped by 1 base and J by 1 base; unmatched bases: 1. CDR3 residues: CASSYYSGGSYEQYF. The CDR3 DNA reads as TGTGCCAGCAGTTACTATAGCGGGGGGTCCTACGAGCAGTACTTC.

The chain links TRBV20-1 to TRBJ2-2, with D possibly TRBD2 on 5 matching bases. With 3 bases removed from V and 1 base from J, the gap between germline ends came to 9 bases. Germline loops: CDR1 DFQATT, CDR2 SNEGSKA (reference sequence). This CDR3 region has 14 residues. CDR3 sequence: CSASNRENTGELFF. CDR3 coding DNA: TGCAGTGCTAGTAACCGGGAGAACACCGGGGAGCTGTTTTTT.

V and J are TRBV6-1 and TRBJ1-2; D is possibly TRBD1 (6 bases). V shed 1 base and J shed 7 bases, with 22 bases lying between them. This CDR3 is built from 17 residues. CDR1 is MNHNS and CDR2 is SASEGT in the germline V gene. CDR3 sequence (DNA): TGTGCCAGCAGTGAAGAGCTAATACAGGGAGGTGCGGGTGGCTACACCTTC. It specifies CASSEELIQGGAGGYTF.